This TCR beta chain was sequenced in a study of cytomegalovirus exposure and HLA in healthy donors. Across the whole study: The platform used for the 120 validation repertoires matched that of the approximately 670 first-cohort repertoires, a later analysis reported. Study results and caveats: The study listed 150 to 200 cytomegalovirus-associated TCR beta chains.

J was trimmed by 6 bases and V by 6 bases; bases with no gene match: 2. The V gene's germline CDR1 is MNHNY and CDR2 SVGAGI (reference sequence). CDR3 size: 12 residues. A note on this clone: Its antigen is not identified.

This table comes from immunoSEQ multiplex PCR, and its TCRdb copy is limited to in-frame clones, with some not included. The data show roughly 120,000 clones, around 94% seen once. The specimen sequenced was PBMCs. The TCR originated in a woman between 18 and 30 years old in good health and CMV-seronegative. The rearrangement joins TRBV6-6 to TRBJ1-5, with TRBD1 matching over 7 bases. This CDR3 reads CASSDRAQPQHF. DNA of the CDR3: TGTGCCAGCAGCGACAGGGCTCAGCCCCAGCATTTT.